This record covers a single T cell receptor beta chain. What antigen it recognizes has not been identified. The library was made by the immunoSEQ multiplex PCR assay. For the multiplex PCR, a mixture combining 60 forward primers for TCR Vbeta segments and 13 reverse primers for TCR Jbeta segments was used. The CDR3 region of rearranged TCR beta genes was amplified from genomic DNA with a multiplex PCR assay. Amplified TCR beta libraries were sequenced as 87-base-pair reads on the Illumina HiSeq System. Under the source paper's analysis protocol: A later analysis tallied 75 million to 85 million unique TCR beta chains across the 666 repertoires, and around 12 million of those chains were shared by two or more donors. A nearest-neighbor algorithm error-corrected the raw reads and collapsed the reads into unique sequences, merging closely related sequences to remove PCR and sequencing errors. V, D and J gene segments were assigned by aligning CDR3 sequences to IMGT reference sequences. For a sequence to be retained, a match of at least six nucleotides to both a V gene segment and a J gene segment was required. Rearrangements were classified as productive when the CDR3 lacked stop codons and remained in frame with V and J, and all other rearrangements were classified as non-productive. Following IMGT convention, CDR3 was defined as the stretch from the second conserved V-encoded cysteine up to the conserved J-encoded phenylalanine. The earlier analysis of some 600 of the donors excluded sequences that lacked an unambiguous match to a single V gene segment. In an earlier analysis of 587 of the donors, a V segment was called functional when productive rearrangements were above 56.7%, and segregating when the standard deviation between donors exceeded 5%. A statistical classification framework was developed to diagnose cytomegalovirus status using the catalog of TCR beta chain sequences. In a later analysis, V and J genes were assigned by comparing TCR nucleotide sequences against IMGT/GENE-DB human TR gene sequences. Using the TCRdist pipeline, a later analysis assigned CDR3 sequences along with most-parsimonious VDJ recombination scenarios. A later analysis defined each TCR beta chain by its CDR3 amino acid sequence plus V-gene family, and excluded reads lacking a unique V-gene family. To address suspected cross-contamination and a sequencing artifact, a later analysis removed under 600 highly shared, low-generation-probability nucleotide sequences. A later analysis calculated a clonal expansion index for each public chain from normalized within-repertoire ranks of inferred template counts. A later analysis computed generation probabilities with a VDJ recombination model fitted to out-of-frame rearrangements, and checked the results against IGoR. In a later analysis, hypergeometric tests were used to score TCR-TCR, TCR-HLA and TCR-CMV co-occurrence, with a repertoire-size bias correction applied to TCR pairs. A later analysis estimated false discovery rates by permuting HLA or CMV assignments 20 times. In a later analysis, co-occurring TCRs were grouped with DBSCAN, and TCRdist sequence similarity was added when clustering was performed within HLA-allele-positive subsets. Repertoires with fewer than 30,000 or more than 120,000 public chains were left out of co-occurrence clustering, as were about 5 repertoires with anomalous nucleotide sharing. TCRdb retrieved this table from immuneACCESS and kept in-frame rearrangements only. Not all clones are present; in checked studies, unresolved V genes account for under half, and no reason is known for the remainder. The DNA was the basis for D and trimming; V, J and clone size are from that table. The table for this sample records roughly 72,000 clones. Of the sample, 3% to 4.5% is held by the ten largest clones.

The data were taken from a study of cytomegalovirus exposure and HLA in healthy donors (dated by TCRdb to 2017 to 2019). General notes on the study: An earlier analysis of approximately 600 of the donors reported 276 Gb of sequence data and 100 million to 130 million unique TCR beta sequences from around 200 million T cells. An early release covering roughly 640 HLA-typed donors comprised about 300 gigabases of sequencing data and around 80 million unique TCR sequences. Of the roughly 400 genotyped donors, 80% to 90% were placed in the genetic ancestry cluster associated with self-reported Caucasian donors. The study aimed to test whether cataloging public T cell receptors could reveal signatures of past pathogen exposure. Using immunosequencing, the study profiled T cell repertoires from about 610 subjects and related those repertoires to cytomegalovirus serostatus. A separate validation cohort of 100 to 150 different subjects was used in addition to the roughly 670-subject first cohort. The study combined high-throughput TCR immunosequencing, statistical association of individual TCRs with disease status, and machine learning to predict cytomegalovirus infection status. In a later analysis, previously published TCR beta repertoires from roughly 710 donors were re-analyzed and high-resolution HLA genotyping was added so that TCR occurrence patterns could be studied. The later analysis used no new phenotypic data to find candidate immune exposures, relying instead on TCR beta sequences and their occurrence across donors. In an earlier analysis of 587 of the donors, high-throughput TCR beta sequencing was used to judge whether each TCR beta V gene segment behaved as functional or pseudogenic. Donor age, sex, ethnicity and CMV serostatus were compiled alongside the repertoire data. Genome-wide SNP genotypes for about 60% of the roughly 700 donors were used in a later genetic analysis, which treated that subset as a discovery cohort. Every repertoire in the discovery cohort had been generated on one and the same sequencing platform. Both class I and class II loci were covered by HLA typing, at four-digit resolution. Typing coverage varied by locus: roughly 629-630 donors for A, B, C, DRB1 and DQB1; more than 500 for DQA1; approximately 610 for DPA1; approximately 470 for DPB1. Five DR-DQ haplotypes were handled as single units for association and clustering because linkage in the cohort was strong. Among almost 400 genotyped donors of the cohort, an average of approximately 230,000 unique TCR beta nucleotide sequences were sequenced per donor, approximately 20% of them non-productive. The paper's findings and limits, for the study overall: Because counts were too low, seventeen rarely observed V segments, including chromosome 9 orphons, were left out of the earlier analysis of some 600 of the donors. Most TCR sequences were seen in very few donors, while some public TCRs were found in many individuals. The classifier was reported to diagnose cytomegalovirus status with high specificity and sensitivity in both the original cohort and the validation cohort. HLA typing was unavailable for some donors at each locus, so association tests used only the typed subset. In a later analysis, the rate of TCR association differed among HLA loci, with DRB1 alleles having the most associated TCRs and HLA-C alleles having the fewest. A cluster of highly shared sequence variants was judged likely to be a technical artifact of the sequencing pipeline. Several of the top co-occurrence clusters appeared to be linked to parvovirus B19, influenza, CMV and Epstein-Barr virus, according to a later analysis. According to a later genetic analysis, donors in an Asian-associated ancestry cluster had fewer N-insertions in productive TCRs than the approximately 700-donor mean. It was suggested by the authors that the approach could potentially be generalized to other disease states and immunological phenotypes. The presence/absence analyses assumed that sequencing depth was roughly uniform across donors, and that assumption may not be true. Because the 87-base-pair reads could not distinguish some IMGT-functional V segments, including TRBV6-2 and TRBV6-3, those segments were excluded. A few of the identified cytomegalovirus-associated TCR beta chains were confirmed in vitro to be specific for cytomegalovirus antigens. The only immune exposure information available for the cohort was CMV serostatus. In a later analysis, most CMV-associated TCR beta chains were found to appear HLA-restricted, with HLA associations seemingly driven largely by CMV exposure. Broadly in line with IMGT annotations, most TCR beta V segments showed up in productive rearrangements about 87% or about 30% of the time in an earlier analysis of roughly 590 of the donors. Compared with equally common non-associated chains, HLA-associated TCR beta chains in a later analysis were more clonally expanded and had lower generation probabilities. Linkage disequilibrium might explain the correlated functional status among segregating V segments, but an unknown experimental factor could not be ruled out. In a later analysis, 15,000 to 20,000 TCR beta sequences were associated with specific HLA alleles at a false discovery rate of 0.05. The study listed 150 to 200 TCR beta chains as associated with cytomegalovirus. The cohort was sequenced for TCR beta chains only, and without alpha or paired-chain data the features that could be detected were limited. An association between a missense DCLRE1C variant and V-gene and J-gene trimming of TCR beta chains was found in a later genetic analysis and replicated in an independent cohort. A further reported finding was that TCR beta sequences accurately predicted the HLA-A and HLA-B alleles for most subjects in the first cohort. When HLA alleles, especially DR and DQ, strongly co-occurred, attributing TCR associations to individual alleles was difficult.

The cohort consisted of hundreds of healthy bone marrow donors. At the time of sampling, every cohort member was nominally healthy, though immune exposures that went unrecorded were likely present. The donor was CMV seropositive and was included in the group of 250 to 300 seropositive cohort members. Every donor gave a peripheral blood sample, and the peripheral blood mononuclear cells from that sample were used for TCR beta sequencing. Genomic DNA was extracted from the blood cell samples with the Qiagen DNeasy Blood Extraction Kit. As encoded in the germline V gene, CDR1 is MDHEN while CDR2 is SYDVKM. V gives up 5 bases and J gives up 5 bases, and the segment between their germline ends measures 18 bases. CDR3 length: 15 amino acids, cysteine to phenylalanine. Of all the DNA, just the CDR3 is kept, 45 bases in frame from base 1.

This TCR came from a man younger than 35 in good health and CMV-seropositive. The receptor chain draws on TRBV28 and TRBJ1-1; the D gene is unclear. Source material: PBMCs. The nucleotide sequence reads as follows: TGTGCCAGCAGTAAACGAAAGCCCGGCGGGACTGAAGCTTTCTTT. This yields the protein CASSKRKPGGTEAFF.